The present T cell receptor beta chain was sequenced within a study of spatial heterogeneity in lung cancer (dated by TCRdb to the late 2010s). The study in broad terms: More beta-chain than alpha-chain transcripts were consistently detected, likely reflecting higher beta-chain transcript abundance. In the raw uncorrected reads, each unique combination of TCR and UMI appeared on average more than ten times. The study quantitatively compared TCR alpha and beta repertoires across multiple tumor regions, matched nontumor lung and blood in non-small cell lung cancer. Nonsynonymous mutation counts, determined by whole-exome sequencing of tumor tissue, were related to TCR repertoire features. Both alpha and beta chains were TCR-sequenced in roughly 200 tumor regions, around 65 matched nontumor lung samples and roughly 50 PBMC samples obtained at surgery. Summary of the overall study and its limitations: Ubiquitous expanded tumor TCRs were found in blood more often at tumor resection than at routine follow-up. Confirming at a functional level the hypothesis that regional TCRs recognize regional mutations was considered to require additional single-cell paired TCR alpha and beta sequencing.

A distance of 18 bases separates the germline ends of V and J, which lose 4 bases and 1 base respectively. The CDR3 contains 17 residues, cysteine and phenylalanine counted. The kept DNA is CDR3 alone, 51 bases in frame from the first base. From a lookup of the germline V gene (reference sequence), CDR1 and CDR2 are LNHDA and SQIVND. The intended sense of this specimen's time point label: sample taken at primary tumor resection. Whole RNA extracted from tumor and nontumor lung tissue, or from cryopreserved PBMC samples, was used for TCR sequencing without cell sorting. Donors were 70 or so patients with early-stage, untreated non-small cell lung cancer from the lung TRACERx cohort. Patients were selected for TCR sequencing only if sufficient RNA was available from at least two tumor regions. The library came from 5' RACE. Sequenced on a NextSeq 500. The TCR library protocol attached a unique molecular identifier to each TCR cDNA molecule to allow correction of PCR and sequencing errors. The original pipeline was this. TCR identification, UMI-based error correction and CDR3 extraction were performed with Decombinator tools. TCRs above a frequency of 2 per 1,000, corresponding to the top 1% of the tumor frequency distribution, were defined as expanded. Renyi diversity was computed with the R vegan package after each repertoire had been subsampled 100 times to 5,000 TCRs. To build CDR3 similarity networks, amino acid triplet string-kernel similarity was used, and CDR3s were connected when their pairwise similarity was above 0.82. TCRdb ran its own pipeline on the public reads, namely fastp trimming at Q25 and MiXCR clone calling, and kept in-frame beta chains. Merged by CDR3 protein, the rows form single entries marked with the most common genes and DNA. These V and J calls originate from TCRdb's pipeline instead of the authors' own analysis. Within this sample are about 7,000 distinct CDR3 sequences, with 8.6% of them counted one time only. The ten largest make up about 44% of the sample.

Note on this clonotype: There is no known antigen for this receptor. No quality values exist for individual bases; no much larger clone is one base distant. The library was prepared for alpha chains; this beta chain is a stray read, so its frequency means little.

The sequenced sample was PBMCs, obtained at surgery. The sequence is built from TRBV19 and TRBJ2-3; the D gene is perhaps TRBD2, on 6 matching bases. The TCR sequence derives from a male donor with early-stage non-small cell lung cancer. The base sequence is TGTGCCAGTAGTAAAATACTTAGCGGATCAGGCACAGATACGCAGTATTTT. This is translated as CASSKILSGSGTDTQYF. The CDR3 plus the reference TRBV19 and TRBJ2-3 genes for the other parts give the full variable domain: DGGITQSPKYLFRKEGQNVTLSCEQNLNHDAMYWYRQDPGQGLRLIYYSQIVNDFQKGDIAEGYSVSREKKESFPLTVTSAQKNPTAFYLCASSKILSGSGTDTQYFGPGTRLTVL.